Given below is one T cell receptor beta chain in context. Measured with immunoSEQ multiplex PCR; TCRdb has only the in-frame clones, and not every one. The repertoire includes about 55,000 clones, around 90% of them detected once, and about 15% sits in the top ten. This entry belongs to a study of blood T cell repertoires in COVID-19. V was pared by 6 bases and J by 7 bases, with 14 bases of the junction left unmatched. The CDR3 spans 16 residues. Germline V CDR1 and CDR2: SNHLY, FYNNEI. This receptor was obtained from a human donor with active COVID-19. The donor label of this sample is uncertain. The sequenced sample consisted of peripheral blood. V and J are TRBV2 and TRBJ2-1, with 8 nucleotides matching TRBD2. CDR3 nucleotides: TGTGCCAGCAGGACATTGCAGCGGGAGACAACGAATGAGCAGTTCTTC. Its protein product is CASRTLQRETTNEQFF. The full variable domain, in which reference TRBV2 and TRBJ2-1 provide the parts outside the CDR3, is EPEVTQTPSHQVTQMGQEVILRCVPISNHLYFYWYRQILGQKVEFLVSFYNNEISEKSEIFDDQFSVERPDGSNFTLKIRSTKLEDSAMYFCASRTLQRETTNEQFFGPGTRLTVL.